A single sample is the source of the 18 T cell receptor beta chains below, sequenced in a study of cytomegalovirus exposure and HLA in healthy donors. The PCR employed 60 Vbeta primers together with 13 Jbeta primers. Assay: immunoSEQ multiplex PCR; the TCRdb copy retains only in-frame clones and omits some. There are about 140,000 clones in the sample; roughly 88% occur only once, and roughly 0.53% lies in the top ten. Sequencing was performed on PBMCs. Receptors originate from a woman between 40 and 55 years old in good health and CMV-seronegative.

The gene calls are TRBV6-1 and TRBJ2-7, with D possibly being TRBD2 (6 bases). This CDR3 comprises 12 residues. Trimming cost V 6 bases and J 6 bases, with 12 bases left between them. Looked up from germline, CDR1 is MNHNS and CDR2 is SASEGT. The CDR3 sequence: CASSALGGEQYF. CDR3 DNA sequence: TGTGCCAGCAGCGCATTGGGAGGCGAGCAGTACTTC.

V usage is TRBV4-2 and J usage is TRBJ2-7; 7 bases are a match to TRBD2. With V trimmed by 0 bases and J by 7 bases, 9 bases remained unmatched. The CDR3 contains 15 residues. From germline, CDR1 is LGHNA and CDR2 YNFKEQ. CDR3 amino acids: CASSQDLAGAWEQYF. DNA of the CDR3: TGTGCCAGCAGCCAAGATCTCGCGGGAGCTTGGGAGCAGTACTTC.

In this sample, this clone turned up a few times. The genes are TRBV12-2 and TRBJ1-2; the DNA was not used to check the table's D call, TRBD1. TRBV12-2 is described as a pseudogene. The CDR3 spans 18 residues. Here the CDR3 DNA reads TGTGCAAGTCGCTTAGCTTCCGGGACAGGGGGATCTAACTATGGCTACACCTTC. Encoded protein: CASRLASGTGGSNYGYTF.

The table lists this clone with a count of one. V is TRBV7-8 and J is TRBJ2-7; TRBD1 aligns across 7 bases. V gave up 5 bases and J gave up 1 base; unmatched junction bases: 2. This CDR3 region has 13 residues. Germline loops: CDR1 SGHVS, CDR2 FQNEAQ. Here the CDR3 reads CASSETGSYEQYF. CDR3 sequence (DNA): TGTGCCAGCAGCGAGACAGGGTCCTACGAGCAGTACTTC.

The chain combines TRBV19 with TRBJ2-3; no firm D call. The germline V and J ends were trimmed by 4 bases and 0 bases, with 11 bases remaining between them. The CDR3 length is 15 residues. CDR1 is LNHDA and CDR2 is SQIVND in the germline V gene (reference sequence). CDR3 DNA sequence: TGTGCCAGTAGTACCCCTACCCGTAGCACAGATACGCAGTATTTT. Protein sequence: CASSTPTRSTDTQYF.

This chain connects TRBV6-5 to TRBJ1-1, with D possibly being TRBD1 (6 bases). The ends were cut back, 2 bases at V and 4 bases at J, with 14 bases in the middle. The CDR3 is 15 residues long. The germline CDR1 and CDR2 sequences are MNHEY and SVGAGI. CDR3 bases: TGTGCCAGCAGTTACCCAGGGGTCGGTGTCACTGAAGCTTTCTTT. Residues: CASSYPGVGVTEAFF.

The chain is built from TRBV9 and TRBJ2-3; TRBD2 aligns across 7 bases. CDR1 and CDR2 (germline): SGDLS, YYNGEE. The J segment lost 6 bases and the V segment lost 0 bases, leaving 4 bases of the junction unmatched. This CDR3 is built from 14 residues. The CDR3 loop reads CASSVGLAGDTQYF. The CDR3 region has the DNA TGTGCCAGCAGCGTAGGACTAGCTGGGGATACGCAGTATTTT.

CDR3 in amino acids: CASSRGLMGNEQFF. The DNA for the CDR3 is TGTGCCAGTAGTCGGGGACTAATGGGCAATGAGCAGTTCTTC. The rearrangement joins TRBV19 to TRBJ2-1; TRBD2 agrees at 7 bases. From germline, CDR1 is LNHDA and CDR2 SQIVND (reference sequence). Germline trimming cut 5 bases from V and 6 bases from J; bases unmatched to any gene: 7. The CDR3 has 14 amino acids.

V usage is TRBV4-1 and J usage is TRBJ2-7; D gene ambiguous. The CDR3 sequence is 16 residues long. Germline V CDR1 and CDR2: MGHRA, YSYEKL. V shed 4 bases and J shed 5 bases, with 21 bases lying between them. The CDR3 region is CASSRTNNGPFDEQYF. CDR3 bases: TGCGCCAGCAGCCGTACTAACAACGGCCCCTTTGACGAGCAGTACTTC.

The rearrangement joins TRBV5-1 to TRBJ2-3; D unclear. Germline V gene data show CDR1 as SGHRS and CDR2 as YFSETQ. Trimming shortened V by 1 base and J by 0 bases, and 9 bases separated the two germline ends. This CDR3 spans 15 amino acids. CDR3 DNA: TGCGCCAGCAGCTTGTCACTGCCTAGCACAGATACGCAGTATTTT. Its translation: CASSLSLPSTDTQYF.

The CDR3 here is CATSRDRGSNSPLHF. The CDR3 DNA follows: TGTGCCACCAGCAGAGACAGGGGCTCTAATTCACCCCTCCACTTT. This chain links TRBV15 with TRBJ1-6; possibly TRBD1 for D (6 bases). V was trimmed by 0 bases and J by 6 bases, leaving 9 bases between them. The CDR3 is 15 residues long. Germline V gene lookup returns CDR1 LNHNV and CDR2 YYDKDF (reference sequence).

The rearrangement joins TRBV19 to TRBJ1-4, with D perhaps TRBD1 (6 bases). The germline V gene encodes CDR1 LNHDA and CDR2 SQIVND (reference sequence). V lost 10 bases and J lost 3, with 12 bases in between. CDR3 length: 13 residues. CDR3 amino acids: CATGTLSNEKLFF. CDR3 sequence (DNA): TGTGCCACCGGGACACTTTCTAATGAAAAACTGTTTTTT.

This chain links TRBV9 with TRBJ1-2, with D perhaps TRBD1 (5 bases). This CDR3 comprises 16 residues. The germline V and J ends were trimmed by 4 bases and 4 bases, with 20 bases remaining between them. The germline CDR1 and CDR2 sequences are SGDLS and YYNGEE. The CDR3 DNA follows: TGTGCCAGCAGCCCGGGGGGAGGCCAGCTGGGCTATGGCTACACCTTC. Its protein is CASSPGGGQLGYGYTF.

As for this clone: The sample has other DNA sequences that encode this CDR3 too. The chain joins TRBV6-1 to TRBJ1-5, with D tentatively TRBD1 (5 bases). The CDR3 consists of 13 residues. From germline, CDR1 is MNHNS and CDR2 SASEGT. Trimming stripped 7 bases from V and 4 bases from J, with 11 bases between. CDR3 in DNA: TGTGCCAGCACGGGCCAGGGAAATCAGCCCCAGCATTTT. As protein: CASTGQGNQPQHF.

The chain carries TRBV15 and TRBJ1-1; D is unresolved. Germline-derived CDR1 and CDR2 are LNHNV and YYDKDF (reference sequence). Trimming took 0 bases from V and 4 from J, leaving 12 bases between them. The CDR3 totals 15 residues. DNA for the CDR3: TGTGCCACCAGCAGAGATGGCAGGTTGGCCACTGAAGCTTTCTTT. This codes for CATSRDGRLATEAFF.

This clone was seen just once. The V and J genes are TRBV4-1 and TRBJ1-5; 8 bases agree with TRBD1. Losses at the gene ends were 4 bases for V and 5 bases for J; bases not matched to a gene: 7. The CDR3 has 15 amino acids. Germline V gene data show CDR1 as MGHRA and CDR2 as YSYEKL. The CDR3 spells CASSLMETGDQPQHF. CDR3 nucleotides: TGCGCCAGCAGCCTAATGGAGACAGGGGATCAGCCCCAGCATTTT.

This clone was picked up one time. CDR3 coding DNA: TGTGCCAGCAGGGTCTCTAGCGGGAGCACCGGGGAGCTGTTTTTT. As protein: CASRVSSGSTGELFF. This chain links TRBV5-4 with TRBJ2-2; the match to TRBD2 covers 10 bases. J gave up 4 bases and V 5 bases, and 5 bases lay outside the gene matches. The CDR3 extends over 15 amino acids. Germline V CDR1 and CDR2: SGHNT, YYREEE (reference sequence). The variable domain in full, with the rest retrieved from reference TRBV5-4 and TRBJ2-2, is ETGVTQSPTHLIKTRGQQVTLRCSSQSGHNTVSWYQQALGQGPQFIFQYYREEENGRGNFPPRFSGLQFPNYSSELNVNALELDDSALYLCASRVSSGSTGELFFGEGSRLTVL.

The chain employs TRBV5-1 and TRBJ2-5; 7 bases match TRBD2. The CDR3 runs 15 residues. Germline loops: CDR1 SGHRS, CDR2 YFSETQ. V lost 2 bases to trimming and J lost 2 bases; unmatched junction nucleotides: 6. In DNA, the CDR3 is TGCGCCAGCAGCTTTAGACTAGCAGTTCAAGAGACCCAGTACTTC. The encoded protein is CASSFRLAVQETQYF. Full variable domain (missing parts from reference TRBV5-1 and TRBJ2-5): KAGVTQTPRYLIKTRGQQVTLSCSPISGHRSVSWYQQTPGQGLQFLFEYFSETQRNKGNFPGRFSGRQFSNSRSEMNVSTLELGDSALYLCASSFRLAVQETQYFGPGTRLLVL.